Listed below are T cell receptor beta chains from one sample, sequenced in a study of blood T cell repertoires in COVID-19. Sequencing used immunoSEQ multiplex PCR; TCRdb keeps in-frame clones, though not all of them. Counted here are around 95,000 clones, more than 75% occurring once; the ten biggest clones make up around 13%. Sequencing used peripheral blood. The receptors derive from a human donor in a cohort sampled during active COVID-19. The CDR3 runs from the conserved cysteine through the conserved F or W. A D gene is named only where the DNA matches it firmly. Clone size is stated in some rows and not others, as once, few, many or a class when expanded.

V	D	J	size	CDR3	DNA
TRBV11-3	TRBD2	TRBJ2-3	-	CASSFGAGGKDTQYF	TGTGCCAGCAGCTTCGGAGCGGGAGGAAAAGATACGCAGTATTTT
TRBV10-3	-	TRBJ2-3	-	CAIKSDTDTQYF	TGTGCCATCAAGAGCGACACAGATACGCAGTATTTT
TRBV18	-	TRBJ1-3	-	CASSPVSLTSGNTIYF	TGTGCCAGCTCACCAGTCAGCCTGACTTCTGGAAACACCATATATTTT
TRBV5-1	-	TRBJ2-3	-	CASSLGQDTDTQYF	TGCGCCAGCAGCTTGGGCCAGGACACAGATACGCAGTATTTT
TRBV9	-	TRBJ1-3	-	CASSRGIGSSGNTIYF	TGTGCCAGCAGTCGGGGGATTGGGAGCTCTGGAAACACCATATATTTT
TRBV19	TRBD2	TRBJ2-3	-	CASSPGTSSYYSTDTQYF	TGTGCCAGTAGTCCCGGGACTAGCTCTTATTATAGCACAGATACGCAGTATTTT
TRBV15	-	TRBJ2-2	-	CATSRDLGPQRTGELFF	TGTGCCACCAGCAGAGATCTGGGGCCCCAGCGAACCGGGGAGCTGTTTTTT
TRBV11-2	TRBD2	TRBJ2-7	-	CASRPSTSSGTEQYF	TGTGCCAGCAGACCCTCGACTAGCTCTGGTACGGAGCAGTACTTC
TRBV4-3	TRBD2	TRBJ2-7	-	CASSRTLAGDYEQYF	TGCGCCAGCAGCCGCACACTAGCGGGAGACTACGAGCAGTACTTC
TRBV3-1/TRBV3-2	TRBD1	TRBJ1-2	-	CASSLTGGSIYGYTF	TGTGCCAGCAGCCTGACAGGGGGTTCGATCTATGGCTACACCTTC
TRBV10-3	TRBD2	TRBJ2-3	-	CAISRTSGAPTDTQYF	TGTGCCATCAGTAGGACTAGCGGGGCCCCCACAGATACGCAGTATTTT
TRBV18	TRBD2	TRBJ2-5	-	CASSPLTSGGGQETQYF	TGTGCCAGCTCACCGTTGACTAGCGGGGGAGGCCAAGAGACCCAGTACTTC
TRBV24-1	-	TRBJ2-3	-	CATSVERAGPQYF	TGTGCCACCAGTGTCGAGAGGGCGGGTCCGCAGTATTTT
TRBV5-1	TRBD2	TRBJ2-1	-	CASSGSGTSGGSSYNEQFF	TGCGCCAGCAGCGGCTCCGGGACTAGCGGGGGGAGCTCCTACAATGAGCAGTTCTTC
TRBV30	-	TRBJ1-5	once	CAYRTELSQPQHF	TGTGCCTACCGGACAGAACTAAGTCAGCCCCAGCATTTT
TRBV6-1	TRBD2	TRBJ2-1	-	CASSAASGGSYNEQFF	TGTGCCAGCAGTGCGGCTAGCGGGGGTTCCTACAATGAGCAGTTCTTC
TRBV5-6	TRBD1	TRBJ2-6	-	CASSAGQGRGGANVLTF	TGTGCCAGCAGCGCGGGACAGGGAAGGGGGGGGGCCAACGTCCTGACTTTC